The clone carrying this T cell receptor beta chain has more than one count but fewer than ten. Its specificity is unknown. This entry is derived from a study of blood T cells in healthy people across ages. The V end was cut by 8 bases, the J end by 1 base, with 17 bases between. The CDR3 consists of 16 residues. The germline V gene encodes CDR1 MNHNS and CDR2 SASEGT. Combining a sample-barcoded 5' primer with a J-beta primer mix, a second PCR ran for 7 to 11 cycles. Through a template-switch adaptor with 12 random nucleotides, each cDNA molecule received a tag. Using its own MiXCR run on the 5' RACE reads, TCRdb lists one record per CDR3 protein. The table records around 780,000 distinct CDR3 sequences, 20% to 30% of them present only once. Study-wide results and limits: A roughly linear age-dependent decrease characterized TCR beta diversity per million T cells.

This sample was shared with a second study, whose subject was T cells of mothers and their children.

Sequenced input: blood. This sequence joins TRBV6-1 and TRBJ2-2; TRBD1 might be the D (6 bases). The TCR comes from a boy younger than 18 in good health. CDR3 DNA sequence: TGTGCCAGCGGGGAACCGGGACACAAGAACACCGGGGAGCTGTTTTTT. Its translation is CASGEPGHKNTGELFF.